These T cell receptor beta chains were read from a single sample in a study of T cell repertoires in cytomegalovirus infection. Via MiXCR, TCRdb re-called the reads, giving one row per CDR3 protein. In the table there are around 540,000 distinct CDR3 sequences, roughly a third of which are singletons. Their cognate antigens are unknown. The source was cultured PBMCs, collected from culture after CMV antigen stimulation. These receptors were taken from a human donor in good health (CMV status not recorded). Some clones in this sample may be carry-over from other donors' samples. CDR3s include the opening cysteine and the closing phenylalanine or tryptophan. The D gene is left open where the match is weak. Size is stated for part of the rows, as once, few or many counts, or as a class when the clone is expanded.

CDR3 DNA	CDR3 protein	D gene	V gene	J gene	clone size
TGTGCCAGCAGTTTTTTTTCTGAAGCTTTCTTT	CASSFFSEAFF	-	TRBV28	TRBJ1-1	many
TGTGCCAGCAGCTTAATTAGTGCTAGCGGGATCACAGATACGCAGTATTTT	CASSLISASGITDTQYF	TRBD2	TRBV7-2	TRBJ2-3	many
TGTGCCAGCAGCTCCCTCCTAGCGGGTAGGGAGACCCAGTACTTC	CASSSLLAGRETQYF	TRBD2	TRBV11-2	TRBJ2-5	-
TGTGCCAGCAGTGACATAGCGGGAGGGACAGATACGCAGTATTTT	CASSDIAGGTDTQYF	TRBD2	TRBV6-4	TRBJ2-3	few
TGTGCCAGCAGTCCGTACAGCTCCAGGGGATCTGGAAACACCATATATTTT	CASSPYSSRGSGNTIYF	-	TRBV27	TRBJ1-3	-
TGTGCCAGCAGCTTAACGTCAGGGGGCTGGTACGAGCAGTACTTC	CASSLTSGGWYEQYF	TRBD1	TRBV7-3	TRBJ2-7	-
TGTGCCAGCAGCTCATACGGGACAGCTCGGGAGCTGTTTTTT	CASSSYGTARELFF	TRBD1	TRBV27	TRBJ2-2	few
TGCGCCAGCAGCGTAAGCGGGAGAGGGCAGTTCTTC	CASSVSGRGQFF	TRBD2	TRBV4-3	TRBJ2-1	-
TGCGCCAGCAGCCAAAATCCGGGACTAGCGGGAGCCAATACTAAAAACATTCAGTACTTC	CASSQNPGLAGANTKNIQYF	TRBD2	TRBV4-3	TRBJ2-4	-
TGTGCCAGCAGTGATTACCCAGGCGGGTCCTATGGCTACACCTTC	CASSDYPGGSYGYTF	-	TRBV2	TRBJ1-2	-
TGTGCCAGCAGCTGGGCGACTAGCGGGATATGGGCCGGGGAGCTGTTTTTT	CASSWATSGIWAGELFF	TRBD2	TRBV7-2	TRBJ2-2	many
TGTGCCAGCTCACCCGGAGGGATTATCCCTGGAGCTTTCTTT	CASSPGGIIPGAFF	-	TRBV18	TRBJ1-1	-
TGTGCCTGGAGTACCACAGGAACGAGGGGGATTGAAAAACTGTTTTTT	CAWSTTGTRGIEKLFF	-	TRBV30	TRBJ1-4	-
TGTGCCAGCAGCTTAATCAGGGCTGGTTCACCCCTCCACTTT	CASSLIRAGSPLHF	-	TRBV7-2	TRBJ1-6	many
TGTGCCAGCAGGCTGGGGGAGGGTACCACTGAAGCTTTCTTT	CASRLGEGTTEAFF	-	TRBV5-6	TRBJ1-1	-
TGTGCCAGCAGTTACCTACCGTCATGGGGGTCTTCCTCTGGAAACACCATATATTTT	CASSYLPSWGSSSGNTIYF	-	TRBV6-2/TRBV6-3	TRBJ1-3	few
TGTGCCAGCAGTTCGACAGGGTTGAGCCCGTACTTC	CASSSTGLSPYF	TRBD1	TRBV28	TRBJ2-7	-
TGTGCCAGCAGTCCACGGGTAGGGCTAGGGGGTACGGGGACTGAAGCTTTCTTT	CASSPRVGLGGTGTEAFF	-	TRBV28	TRBJ1-1	-
TGCAGTGCTAGGACAGCGAAATCCTACGAGCAGTACTTC	CSARTAKSYEQYF	-	TRBV20-1	TRBJ2-7	-
TGTGCCAGCAGCCCCGCCGGGCTGGGGGGAGAGACCCAGTACTTC	CASSPAGLGGETQYF	-	TRBV7-2	TRBJ2-5	many
TGTGCCAGCAGTCATGGGCGCACAGAGACCCAGTACTTC	CASSHGRTETQYF	-	TRBV3-1	TRBJ2-5	-
TGTGCCAGCAGTTTAAGCTCTAGTCACGAGCAGTACTTC	CASSLSSSHEQYF	-	TRBV28	TRBJ2-7	-
TGCGCCAGCAGCCAAGCTGTACTAGCGGGAGACATTTACAATGAGCAGTTCTTC	CASSQAVLAGDIYNEQFF	TRBD2	TRBV4-3	TRBJ2-1	-
TGTGCCAGCAGTTTAGTGGGCGGGGAGCTGTTTTTT	CASSLVGGELFF	-	TRBV12-3/TRBV12-4	TRBJ2-2	many
TGTGCCAGCAGTTTATATGGGTCTGAGACAGGGAATTCACCCCTCCACTTT	CASSLYGSETGNSPLHF	TRBD1	TRBV27	TRBJ1-6	-
TGTGCCAGCAGCTTAGTGGCCGACCCCCGGCTGCCGGATGAGCAGTTCTTC	CASSLVADPRLPDEQFF	-	TRBV11-2	TRBJ2-1	-
TGCAGTGCTAGGGAAATTAGCGGAGGCTACAATGAGCAGTTCTTC	CSAREISGGYNEQFF	-	TRBV20-1	TRBJ2-1	few
TGTGCCAGCAGCGAGGTAGCAGAGACCCAGTACTTC	CASSEVAETQYF	-	TRBV7-2	TRBJ2-5	few
TGTGCCAGTACCACGGGACTAGCGTTCAATGAGCAGTTCTTC	CASTTGLAFNEQFF	TRBD2	TRBV19	TRBJ2-1	-
TGTGCCAGCAGTGAACTAGCGGGATGGGCGCAGTATTTT	CASSELAGWAQYF	TRBD2	TRBV2	TRBJ2-3	-
TGTGCCAGCAGGCACAGGGATAGCAATCAGCCCCAGCATTTT	CASRHRDSNQPQHF	-	TRBV12-3/TRBV12-4	TRBJ1-5	few
TGTGCCAGCAGTTACCTTAGGTGGTCAGATACGCAGTATTTT	CASSYLRWSDTQYF	-	TRBV6-5	TRBJ2-3	-
TGTGCCAGCAGCCTACAGGGGCTCGGCGGGGAGCTGTTTTTT	CASSLQGLGGELFF	TRBD1	TRBV11-2	TRBJ2-2	-
TGTGCCAGCAGCCAAACCGGGACAGGGGCTCGAGAGACCCAGTACTTC	CASSQTGTGARETQYF	TRBD1	TRBV7-8	TRBJ2-5	many
TGTGCCAGCAGTGGCCGGGACTACCGGTCCCAGTTCTTC	CASSGRDYRSQFF	TRBD2	TRBV7-2	TRBJ2-1	many
TGTGCCAGCAGCTTAGTAGCAGCCTCTGGAAACACCATATATTTT	CASSLVAASGNTIYF	-	TRBV7-2	TRBJ1-3	-
TGTGCCAGCAGTTACCCCGGGAGCCTACGCACCATGGGGCAGTTCTTC	CASSYPGSLRTMGQFF	-	TRBV6-6	TRBJ2-1	-
TGTGCCAGCAGCCAAGTCCCGGTTGCCTCCTACGAGCAGTACTTC	CASSQVPVASYEQYF	-	TRBV3-1	TRBJ2-7	few
TGTGCCAGTAGTCTCTCCGCCACAGATACGCAGTATTTT	CASSLSATDTQYF	-	TRBV19	TRBJ2-3	-
TGTGCCAGTAGTATAGGACAGGGATCTTACGATACGCAGTATTTT	CASSIGQGSYDTQYF	TRBD1	TRBV19	TRBJ2-3	-
TGCAGCGTTGCGGGAGGGGACTCCTACGAGCAGTACTTC	CSVAGGDSYEQYF	TRBD2	TRBV29-1	TRBJ2-7	few
TGCGCCAGCAGCAATGTATTTCCGAACACTGAAGCTTTCTTT	CASSNVFPNTEAFF	-	TRBV4-1	TRBJ1-1	-
TGTGCCAGCAGCTTGCTGGACGGGAGCTCCTACGAGCAGTACTTC	CASSLLDGSSYEQYF	-	TRBV7-6	TRBJ2-7	few
TGCAGCGTTGGACAGGGGACCTATGGCTACACCTTC	CSVGQGTYGYTF	TRBD1	TRBV29-1	TRBJ1-2	few
TGTGCCAGCAGCTTGAGTGCAGGGGAGCCCTACACCTTC	CASSLSAGEPYTF	-	TRBV7-3	TRBJ1-2	-
TGTGCCAGTAGTAACTGGGGAACTAATGAAAAACTGTTTTTT	CASSNWGTNEKLFF	-	TRBV19	TRBJ1-4	-
TGTGCCACAAAGAACAATAATCAGCCCCAGCATTTT	CATKNNNQPQHF	-	TRBV19	TRBJ1-5	-
TGTGCCAGCAGCACAGGGACGTCGAGACTCACAGATACGCAGTATTTT	CASSTGTSRLTDTQYF	-	TRBV7-8	TRBJ2-3	-
TGTGCCAGCAGCTTAAGAGGGAGCGGCAAGGGCTCCTACAATGAGCAGTTCTTC	CASSLRGSGKGSYNEQFF	-	TRBV7-7	TRBJ2-1	many
TGTGCCAGCAGTACCCCGGCGGGGGGGCATGAGCAGTTCTTC	CASSTPAGGHEQFF	TRBD2	TRBV28	TRBJ2-1	few
TGTGCCAGCAGCCCGAACAGGAAACTCTACGAGCAGTACTTC	CASSPNRKLYEQYF	-	TRBV12-3/TRBV12-4	TRBJ2-7	-
TGTGCCAGCAGCTTAGCCGGGACTAGCGGGGACCTTTTCTACGAGCAGTACTTC	CASSLAGTSGDLFYEQYF	TRBD2	TRBV7-2	TRBJ2-7	-
TGCAGTGCTAGAGATGAGGGGTTCCAAGAGACCCAGTACTTC	CSARDEGFQETQYF	-	TRBV20-1	TRBJ2-5	-
TGCGCCAGCAGCCAAGATCCGAGCGGTACCTACAATGAGCAGTTCTTC	CASSQDPSGTYNEQFF	-	TRBV4-3	TRBJ2-1	many
TGTGCCAGCAGCTCCACAGCGAACCCCAGCAATGAGCAGTTCTTC	CASSSTANPSNEQFF	-	TRBV7-2	TRBJ2-1	-